This TCR beta chain was documented in a study of control samples from healthy donors and cancer patients. Measured with immunoSEQ multiplex PCR; TCRdb has only the in-frame clones, and not every one. The profile shows 200,000 to 250,000 clones, roughly 94% of them singletons. V trimming: 7 bases; J trimming: 6 bases; junction bases outside the gene matches: 6. The CDR3 extends over 14 amino acids. Per germline, CDR1 MDHEN and CDR2 SYDVKM. The source material was blood. The receptor was isolated from a man aged 45-60 years in good health. The chain has TRBV28 and TRBJ2-1; the match to TRBD2 covers 10 bases. The CDR3 region is CASTIAGGSNEQFF. CDR3 DNA sequence: TGTGCCAGCACCATAGCGGGGGGAAGCAATGAGCAGTTCTTC.